The next 4 T cell receptor beta chains were all read from a single sample in a study of CD8+ T cells in alopecia areata. Indicated treatment: oral pan-JAK inhibitor, 5-10 mg twice daily. cDNA reverse transcribed from extracted RNA served as the sequencing template. The method was immunoSEQ multiplex PCR; TCRdb's version includes in-frame clones alone and lacks a portion of them. Altogether about 210,000 clones are present, roughly 64% being singletons, with the ten largest covering around 4.3%. The sequencing here drew on CD4+ T cells sorted from blood, taken at week 4, from a patient treated with tofacitinib. These receptors were obtained from a human donor with alopecia areata.

The V and J genes are TRBV7-9 and TRBJ2-1; possibly TRBD1 or TRBD2 for D (6 bases each). This CDR3 is 15 amino acids long. Germline CDR1 and CDR2: SEHNR and FQNEAQ (reference sequence). Trimming took off 6 bases at V and 2 bases at J, with 14 bases between the two ends. The CDR3 DNA reads TGTGCCAGCAGTCCGGGGGCGGGGACCTACAATGAGCAGTTCTTC. Translated, it gives CASSPGAGTYNEQFF.

This clone was recorded a few times. The rearrangement uses TRBV5-4 and TRBJ1-2; a weak D match, TRBD1 (6 bases). The CDR3 has 16 residues. Germline lookup yields CDR1 SGHNT and CDR2 YYREEE (reference sequence). Trimming took off 4 bases at V and 4 bases at J, with 20 bases between the two ends. This CDR3 is CASSPAAKGVVYGYTF. CDR3 DNA sequence: TGTGCCAGCAGCCCTGCGGCGAAGGGGGTTGTCTATGGCTACACCTTC.

Only a few counts were recorded for this clone. This chain links TRBV10-3 with TRBJ1-5; D is perhaps TRBD1 (5 bases). This CDR3 comprises 14 residues. V gave up 0 bases and J gave up 7 bases, with 10 bases separating them. The germline V gene has CDR1 ENHRY and CDR2 SYGVKD. The CDR3 DNA is TGTGCCATCAGTGAGTCGAGCGGGACGCAGCCCCAGCATTTT. Protein product: CAISESSGTQPQHF.

The chain couples TRBV9 to TRBJ1-1; D ambiguous. This CDR3 is 14 amino acids long. The germline V and J ends were trimmed by 2 bases and 4 bases, with 12 bases remaining between them. Germline assignment: CDR1 SGDLS and CDR2 YYNGEE. The chain's CDR3 is CASSVRDWGTEAFF. DNA for the CDR3: TGTGCCAGCAGCGTTAGGGATTGGGGCACTGAAGCTTTCTTT. The whole variable domain, filled in from reference TRBV9 and TRBJ1-1, reads DSGVTQTPKHLITATGQRVTLRCSPRSGDLSVYWYQQSLDQGLQFLIQYYNGEERAKGNILERFSAQQFPDLHSELNLSSLELGDSALYFCASSVRDWGTEAFFGQGTRLTVV.